The 22 T cell receptor beta chains listed next were all sequenced from one sample in a study of T cells after yellow fever vaccination. TCRdb independently ran MiXCR on the 5' RACE reads; one entry per CDR3 protein. The sample lists a few hundred thousand distinct CDR3 sequences; around a sixth were seen once. Here the sequenced sample was PBMCs, taken less than 6 days after the first yellow fever vaccination. These receptors were taken from a young man who received the YFV17D yellow fever vaccine.

In its sample, this clonotype was seen a few times. The rearrangement links TRBV4-3 to TRBJ2-7; D is ambiguous. V shed 3 bases and J shed 1 base, with 13 bases lying between them. CDR1 and CDR2 (germline): LGHNA, YSLEER. The CDR3 is 15 amino acids. The CDR3 region is CASSHDIVLSYEQYF. In nucleotides, the CDR3 is TGCGCCAGCAGCCATGACATAGTTTTGTCCTACGAGCAGTACTTC.

This clonotype showed up just a few times. The CDR3 nucleotides are TGTGCCAGCAGCCCGGTCGGGACAGGGAACCACAATGAGCAGTTCTTC. It translates to CASSPVGTGNHNEQFF. This chain joins TRBV7-8 and TRBJ2-1; 9 nucleotides align to TRBD1. This CDR3 has 16 amino acids. Trimming cost V 5 bases and J 5 bases; bases outside gene matches: 10. The germline gives CDR1 SGHVS, CDR2 FQNEAQ.

The chain links TRBV30 to TRBJ2-7; no clear D. Germline assignment: CDR1 GTSNPN and CDR2 SVGIG (reference sequence). The V end was cut by 2 bases, the J end by 10 bases, with 15 bases between. The CDR3 is made up of 12 amino acids. The CDR3 is CAWSPGFWGQYF. The CDR3 coding sequence is TGTGCCTGGAGTCCCGGGTTTTGGGGACAGTACTTC.

The V gene is TRBV7-2, the J gene TRBJ1-2; tentatively, D is TRBD1 (6 bases). The germline V and J ends were trimmed by 4 bases and 7 bases, with 19 bases remaining between them. The CDR3 runs to 15 residues. Germline V gene sequence: CDR1 SGHTA, CDR2 FQGNSA. CDR3 in amino acids: CASSSISGQIGGYTF. CDR3 DNA sequence: TGTGCCAGCAGCTCAATCTCGGGACAAATAGGTGGCTACACCTTC.

This clonotype showed up just a few times. The rearrangement links TRBV11-1 to TRBJ1-1; 7 positions match TRBD1. Germline V lookup: CDR1 SGHAT, CDR2 FQDESV (reference sequence). The ends lost 6 bases at V and 0 bases at J; junction bases unmatched: 10. The CDR3 sequence is 16 residues long. CDR3 amino acids: CASRARSRGVNTEAFF. CDR3 bases: TGTGCCAGCAGAGCGAGAAGCAGGGGGGTGAACACTGAAGCTTTCTTT.

This chain uses TRBV21-1 with TRBJ2-7; TRBD2, as called in the table, went unchecked against the DNA. TRBV21-1 is tagged as a pseudogene. The length of the CDR3 is 16 residues. In DNA form, the CDR3 reads TGTGCCAGCAGCAAAGCAGGGAGACAGGACTCCTACGAGCAGTACGTC. Protein product: CASSKAGRQDSYEQYV.

At least ten counts were recorded for this clonotype. This chain connects TRBV12-3 or TRBV12-4 to TRBJ1-1; D is possibly TRBD1 (5 bases). V shed 3 bases and J shed 4 bases, with 9 bases lying between them. The CDR3 sequence is 13 residues long. The CDR3 nucleotides are TGTGCCAGCAGTTTTGGGGGTACCACTGAAGCTTTCTTT. This encodes CASSFGGTTEAFF.

At least ten counts were recorded for this clonotype. The junction departs from germline at one end; a sequencing error may be responsible. This chain connects TRBV5-1 to TRBJ1-1; unclear D gene. This CDR3 comprises 12 residues. Looked up from germline, CDR1 is SGHRS and CDR2 is YFSETQ. In nucleotides, the CDR3 is TGTGCCAGCAGCCTGACGGATACTGAAGCTTTCTTT. It encodes CASSLTDTEAFF.

This clonotype was picked up many times. The chain recombines TRBV10-3 with TRBJ2-7; TRBD1 aligns across 8 bases. V dropped 6 bases and J dropped 2; count of bases not matched to a gene: 6. CDR3 size: 14 residues. Germline loops: CDR1 ENHRY, CDR2 SYGVKD. The CDR3 here is CAIREDRVPYEQYF. CDR3 sequence (DNA): TGTGCCATCAGGGAGGACAGGGTCCCCTACGAGCAGTACTTC.

This chain joins TRBV12-3 or TRBV12-4 and TRBJ1-5; D might be TRBD1 (5 bases). V lost 1 base and J 2 bases, leaving 12 bases between the germline ends. This CDR3 comprises 16 residues. Here the CDR3 reads CASSLGAGLGNQPQHF. Written as DNA, the CDR3 is TGTGCCAGCAGTTTAGGGGCAGGGCTAGGCAATCAGCCCCAGCATTTT.

Remarks on this clonotype: The junction shows a germline mismatch at one end, possibly a read error. This chain links TRBV5-1 with TRBJ2-2; D is perhaps TRBD2 (5 bases). Germline CDR1 SGHRS, CDR2 YFSETQ. The CDR3 totals 13 residues. In DNA, the CDR3 is TGCACCAGCAGTCCGAGGGACACCGGGGAGCTGTTTTTT. Its protein product is CTSSPRDTGELFF.

The J gene is TRBJ1-1, the V gene TRBV6-5; D is ambiguous. Trimming cost V 0 bases and J 5 bases, with 10 bases left between them. There are 14 residues in the CDR3. The V gene's germline CDR1 is MNHEY and CDR2 SVGAGI. The chain's CDR3 is CASSYSRGRTEAFF. CDR3 DNA sequence: TGTGCCAGCAGTTACTCCCGGGGTAGGACTGAAGCTTTCTTT.

The V call is TRBV5-6, the J call TRBJ2-7; maybe TRBD1 (5 bases). Per the germline V gene, CDR1 is SGHDT and CDR2 is YYEEEE. This CDR3 is built from 13 residues. Deletions cut 6 bases from V and 1 base from J, with 11 bases between. The CDR3 region is CASKLDTSYEQYF. The CDR3 region has the DNA TGTGCCAGCAAGTTGGACACTTCCTACGAGCAGTACTTC.

This chain links TRBV20-1 with TRBJ1-4; 11 bases line up with TRBD1. Losses at the gene ends were 6 bases for V and 10 bases for J; bases not matched to a gene: 10. The germline gives CDR1 DFQATT, CDR2 SNEGSKA (reference sequence). This CDR3 is 14 amino acids long. The CDR3 nucleotides read TGCAGTGCGGACTCCGGGACAGGGGGGGGAAAACTGTTTTTT. Its translation: CSADSGTGGGKLFF.

This clonotype was recorded many times. The chain uses TRBV11-2 and TRBJ2-5; D unclear. Looked up from germline, CDR1 is SGHAT and CDR2 is FQNNGV. This CDR3 comprises 14 residues. Trimming removed 5 bases at V and 5 bases at J, with 15 bases between. The CDR3 loop reads CASSSRLEVETQYF. CDR3 nucleotide sequence: TGTGCCAGCAGCAGCAGGCTAGAAGTTGAGACCCAGTACTTC.

This clonotype was seen a handful of times. The chain is built from TRBV6-6 and TRBJ1-1, with D uncertain. The germline CDR1 and CDR2 sequences are MNHNY and SVGAGI (reference sequence). This CDR3 comprises 13 residues. Trimming stripped 7 bases from V and 1 base from J, with 10 bases between. The CDR3 nucleotides are TGTGCCAGCACCTCACACGGGAACACTGAAGCTTTCTTT. This encodes CASTSHGNTEAFF.

The rearrangement uses TRBV7-2 and TRBJ1-6; D is perhaps TRBD1 (5 bases). The CDR3 spans 17 residues. Trimming shortened V by 1 base and J by 4 bases, and 14 bases separated the two germline ends. CDR1 and CDR2 from the germline V gene are SGHTA and FQGNSA. The CDR3 nucleotides are TGTGCCAGCAGCTTAGGGCGCACGGGACTTTATAATTCACCCCTCCACTTT. Translation: CASSLGRTGLYNSPLHF.

This clonotype was seen only a few times. The chain uses TRBV29-1 and TRBJ1-1, with a possible D match to TRBD1 (5 bases). The CDR3 length is 13 residues. Germline V gives CDR1 SQVTM, CDR2 ANQGSEA. V shed 6 bases and J shed 8 bases, with 19 bases lying between them. DNA of the CDR3: TGCAGCGTCATACCCGAGGTGGGGGGGGAAGCTTTCTTT. Translation gives CSVIPEVGGEAFF.

J is TRBJ1-3 and V is TRBV18; no clear D gene. The V gene's germline CDR1 is KGHSH and CDR2 LQKENI. There are 16 residues in the CDR3. V lost 0 bases to trimming and J lost 3 bases, with 12 bases between them. CDR3 region: CASSPPVGTIGNTIYF. The CDR3 bases are TGTGCCAGCTCACCACCGGTCGGTACGATTGGAAACACCATATATTTT.

The V call is TRBV6-1, the J call TRBJ2-7, with D possibly being TRBD1 (5 bases). V was cut by 5 bases and J by 2 bases, with 10 bases left in between. CDR1 and CDR2 from the germline V gene are MNHNS and SASEGT. This CDR3 region has 13 residues. The CDR3 protein is CASSTGNPYEQYV. CDR3 nucleotides: TGTGCCAGCAGTACAGGTAATCCCTACGAGCAGTACGTC.

This clonotype was detected a few times. V and J are TRBV12-3 or TRBV12-4 and TRBJ2-7; D remains ambiguous. V was cut by 4 bases and J by 0 bases, with 7 bases left in between. The CDR3 loop spans 13 amino acids. The CDR3 spells CASSSYSSYEQYF. In DNA form, the CDR3 reads TGTGCCAGCAGTTCGTACAGCTCCTACGAGCAGTACTTC.

In this sample, this clonotype turned up a few times. The rearrangement joins TRBV20-1 to TRBJ2-5, with D maybe TRBD2 (5 bases). CDR1 and CDR2 from the germline V gene are DFQATT and SNEGSKA (reference sequence). V was pared by 6 bases and J by 4 bases, with 21 bases between. The CDR3 has 15 residues. In DNA, the CDR3 is TGCAGTGCCTTAAAGGGCCCAGGACTGGGAGAGACCCAGTACTTC. Encoded protein: CSALKGPGLGETQYF.